These T cell receptor beta chains were read from a single sample in a study of blood T cell repertoires in COVID-19. Using immunoSEQ multiplex PCR, the repertoire was profiled, and TCRdb retains in-frame clones only, with some absent. In the table there are roughly 100,000 clones, 60% to 85% of which are singletons. The sequencing input was peripheral blood. These receptors were collected from a woman aged 80 or older with active or convalescent COVID-19. The CDR3 runs from the conserved cysteine through the conserved F or W. D genes are given only for firm matches. Where a row states a size, it is once, few, many or the class of an expanded clone; other rows omit it.

TRBJ1-1 TRBV29-1 TRBD1 . CSVDRGLGTEAFF TGCAGCGTCGACAGGGGTTTGGGAACTGAAGCTTTCTTT
TRBJ2-1 TRBV11-3 TRBD2 . CASSLSLAGAIHEQFF TGTGCCAGCAGCTTGAGCCTAGCGGGAGCCATCCATGAGCAGTTCTTC
TRBJ1-2 TRBV7-6 . . CASSPHGGDGYTF TGTGCCAGCAGCCCCCATGGGGGGGATGGCTACACCTTC
TRBJ2-3 TRBV5-1 . once CASSWTSTDTQYF TGCGCCAGCAGCTGGACTAGCACAGATACGCAGTATTTT
TRBJ2-5 TRBV7-2 TRBD1 . CASSLGTGATETQYF TGTGCCAGCAGCTTAGGGACAGGGGCCACAGAGACCCAGTACTTC
TRBJ2-7 TRBV6-2/TRBV6-3 TRBD2 . CASSYLAGGVEQYF TGTGCCAGCAGTTACCTAGCGGGAGGGGTCGAGCAGTACTTC
TRBJ2-7 TRBV5-1 . few CASSVDGAYEQYF TGTGCCAGCAGCGTGGACGGAGCCTACGAGCAGTACTTC
TRBJ2-1 TRBV18 . . CASSPPDSFNEQFF TGTGCCAGCTCACCCCCCGACTCCTTTAATGAGCAGTTCTTC
TRBJ2-5 TRBV5-1 TRBD1 . CASSVYRGIQETQYF TGTGCCAGCAGCGTTTACAGGGGGATACAAGAGACCCAGTACTTC
TRBJ2-5 TRBV11-1 TRBD2 . CASSLGLAGETQYF TGTGCCAGCAGCTTAGGACTAGCCGGGGAGACCCAGTACTTC
TRBJ1-1 TRBV2 TRBD1 . CASIRDRGRNTEAFF TGTGCCAGCATCCGGGACAGGGGGCGTAACACTGAAGCTTTCTTT
TRBJ2-7 TRBV6-2/TRBV6-3 TRBD1 . CASSYNPRDRAYEQYF TGTGCCAGCAGTTACAACCCTCGGGACAGAGCCTACGAGCAGTACTTC
TRBJ2-5 TRBV4-1 . . CASSQDDRPQETQYF TGCGCCAGCAGCCAAGATGACAGGCCACAAGAGACCCAGTACTTC
TRBJ1-6 TRBV20-1 TRBD1 . CSASGQGWGSPLHF TGCAGTGCTAGTGGACAGGGGTGGGGTTCACCCCTCCACTTT
TRBJ1-1 TRBV12-3/TRBV12-4 . once CASSITIEAEAFF TGTGCCAGCAGTATCACAATAGAGGCTGAAGCTTTCTTT
TRBJ2-1 TRBV10-3 . few CAISEGLPEQFF TGTGCCATCAGTGAGGGACTACCTGAGCAGTTCTTC
TRBJ2-7 TRBV28 TRBD2 . CASSGSGTNEQYF TGTGCCAGCAGTGGTAGCGGGACGAACGAGCAGTACTTC
TRBJ2-7 TRBV24-1 TRBD1 . CATSWTGGSEQYF TGTGCCACCAGCTGGACAGGGGGCTCCGAGCAGTACTTC
TRBJ2-1 TRBV5-4 TRBD1 . CASSYSRGTGDSNEQFF TGTGCCAGCAGCTACTCTCGTGGGACAGGGGACTCCAATGAGCAGTTCTTC
TRBJ1-1 TRBV11-2 TRBD1 . CASSQQGAANTEAFF TGTGCCAGCAGCCAGCAGGGGGCGGCGAACACTGAAGCTTTCTTT
TRBJ2-2 TRBV30 . . CAWIGVRGTGELFF TGTGCCTGGATCGGGGTGCGGGGCACCGGGGAGCTGTTTTTT